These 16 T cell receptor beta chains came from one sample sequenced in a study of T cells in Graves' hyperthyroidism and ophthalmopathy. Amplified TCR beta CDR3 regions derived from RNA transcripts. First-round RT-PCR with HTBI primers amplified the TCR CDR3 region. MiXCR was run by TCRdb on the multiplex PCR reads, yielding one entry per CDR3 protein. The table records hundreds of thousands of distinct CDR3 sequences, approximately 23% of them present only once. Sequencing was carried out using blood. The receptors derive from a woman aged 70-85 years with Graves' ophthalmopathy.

As DNA, the CDR3 is TGTGCCAGCAGCTTTAAGGCGGCCCCTGGCGGGGAGCTGTTTTTT. Its protein is CASSFKAAPGGELFF. This chain joins TRBV11-2 and TRBJ2-2; D gene unclear. CDR3 length: 15 amino acids. Trimming left V 3 bases short and J 7 bases short, with 15 bases between. Germline V gene sequence: CDR1 SGHAT, CDR2 FQNNGV.

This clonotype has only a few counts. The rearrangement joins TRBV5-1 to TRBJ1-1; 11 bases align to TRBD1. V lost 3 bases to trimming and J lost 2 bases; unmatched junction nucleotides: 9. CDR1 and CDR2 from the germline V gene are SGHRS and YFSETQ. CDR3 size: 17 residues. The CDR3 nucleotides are TGCGCCAGCAGCTCCGGACAGGGGGCCGTAAGCAACACTGAAGCTTTCTTT. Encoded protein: CASSSGQGAVSNTEAFF.

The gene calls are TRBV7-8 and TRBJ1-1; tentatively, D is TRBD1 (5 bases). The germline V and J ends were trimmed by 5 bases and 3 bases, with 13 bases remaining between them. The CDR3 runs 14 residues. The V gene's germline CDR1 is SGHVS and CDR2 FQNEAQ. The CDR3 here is CASSKTGGHTEAFF. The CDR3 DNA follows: TGTGCCAGCAGCAAAACGGGGGGACACACTGAAGCTTTCTTT.

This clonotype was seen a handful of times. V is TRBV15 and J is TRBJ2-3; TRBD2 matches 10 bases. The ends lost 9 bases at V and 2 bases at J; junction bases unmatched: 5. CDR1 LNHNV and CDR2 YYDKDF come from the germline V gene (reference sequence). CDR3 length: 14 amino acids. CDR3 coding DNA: TGTGCCACTACTAGCGGGACACCCACAGATACGCAGTATTTT. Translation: CATTSGTPTDTQYF.

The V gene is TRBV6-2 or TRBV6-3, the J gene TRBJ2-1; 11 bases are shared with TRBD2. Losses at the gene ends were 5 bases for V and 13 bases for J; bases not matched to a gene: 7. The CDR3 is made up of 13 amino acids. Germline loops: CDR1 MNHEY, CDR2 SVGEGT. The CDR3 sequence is CASSIAGGPRQFF. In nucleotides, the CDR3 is TGTGCCAGCAGTATAGCGGGAGGGCCCCGACAGTTCTTC.

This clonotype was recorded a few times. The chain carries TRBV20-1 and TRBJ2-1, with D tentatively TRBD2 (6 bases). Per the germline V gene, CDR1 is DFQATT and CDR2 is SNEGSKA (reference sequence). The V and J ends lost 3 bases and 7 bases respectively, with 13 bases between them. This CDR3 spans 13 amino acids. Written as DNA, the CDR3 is TGCAGTGCTAGCGGGAGTAGCAGAAATGAGCAGTTCTTC. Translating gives CSASGSSRNEQFF.

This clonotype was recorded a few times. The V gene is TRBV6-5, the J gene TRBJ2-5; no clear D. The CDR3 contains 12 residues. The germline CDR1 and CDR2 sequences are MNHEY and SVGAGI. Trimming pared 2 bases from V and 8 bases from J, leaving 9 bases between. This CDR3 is CASSYDWKTQYF. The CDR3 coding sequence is TGTGCCAGCAGTTACGACTGGAAAACCCAGTACTTC.

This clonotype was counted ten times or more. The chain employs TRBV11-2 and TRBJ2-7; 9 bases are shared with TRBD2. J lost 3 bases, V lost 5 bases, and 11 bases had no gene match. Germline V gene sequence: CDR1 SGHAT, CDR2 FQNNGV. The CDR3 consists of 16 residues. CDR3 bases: TGTGCCAGCAGCCCCCACGCGGGACTAGCTTTCTACGAGCAGTACTTC. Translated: CASSPHAGLAFYEQYF. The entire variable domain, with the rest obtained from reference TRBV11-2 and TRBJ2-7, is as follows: EAGVAQSPRYKIIEKRQSVAFWCNPISGHATLYWYQQILGQGPKLLIQFQNNGVVDDSQLPKDRFSAERLKGVDSTLKIQPAKLEDSAVYLCASSPHAGLAFYEQYFGPGTRLTVT.

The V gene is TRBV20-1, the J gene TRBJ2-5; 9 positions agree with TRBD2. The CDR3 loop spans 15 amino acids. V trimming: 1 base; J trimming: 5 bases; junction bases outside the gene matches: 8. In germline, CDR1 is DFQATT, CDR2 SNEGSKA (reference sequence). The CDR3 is CSARGARGREETQYF. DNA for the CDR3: TGCAGTGCTAGAGGGGCCCGCGGGAGGGAGGAGACCCAGTACTTC.

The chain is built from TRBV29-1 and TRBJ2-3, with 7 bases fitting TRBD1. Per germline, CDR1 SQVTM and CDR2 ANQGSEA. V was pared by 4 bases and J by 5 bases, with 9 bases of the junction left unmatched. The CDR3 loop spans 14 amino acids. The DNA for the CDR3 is TGCAGCGTTGTTCAGGACAGGCCAGGAGATACGCAGTATTTT. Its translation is CSVVQDRPGDTQYF.

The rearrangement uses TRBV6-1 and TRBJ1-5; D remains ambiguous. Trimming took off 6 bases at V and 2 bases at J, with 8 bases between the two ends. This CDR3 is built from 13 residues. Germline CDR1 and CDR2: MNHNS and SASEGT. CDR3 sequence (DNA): TGTGCCAGCAGAGGCTTAGGCAATCAGCCCCAGCATTTT. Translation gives CASRGLGNQPQHF.

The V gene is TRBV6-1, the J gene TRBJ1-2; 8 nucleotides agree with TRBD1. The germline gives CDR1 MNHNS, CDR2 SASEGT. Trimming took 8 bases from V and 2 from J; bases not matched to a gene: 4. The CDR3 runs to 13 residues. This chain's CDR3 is CASLQGANYGYTF. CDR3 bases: TGTGCCAGCCTTCAGGGGGCCAACTATGGCTACACCTTC.

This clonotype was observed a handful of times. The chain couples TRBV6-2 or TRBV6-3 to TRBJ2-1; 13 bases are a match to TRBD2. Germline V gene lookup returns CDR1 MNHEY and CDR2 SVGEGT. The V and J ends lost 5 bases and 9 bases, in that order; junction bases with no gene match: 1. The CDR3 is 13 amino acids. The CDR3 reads CASSTSGRGEQFF. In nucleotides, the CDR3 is TGTGCCAGCAGTACTAGCGGGAGGGGTGAGCAGTTCTTC.

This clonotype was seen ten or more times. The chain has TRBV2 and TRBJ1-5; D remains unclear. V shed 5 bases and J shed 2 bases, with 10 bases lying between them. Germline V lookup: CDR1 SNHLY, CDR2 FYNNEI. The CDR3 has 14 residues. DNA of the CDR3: TGTGCCAGCAGTCCTGAAGGTGGCAATCAGCCCCAGCATTTT. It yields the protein CASSPEGGNQPQHF.

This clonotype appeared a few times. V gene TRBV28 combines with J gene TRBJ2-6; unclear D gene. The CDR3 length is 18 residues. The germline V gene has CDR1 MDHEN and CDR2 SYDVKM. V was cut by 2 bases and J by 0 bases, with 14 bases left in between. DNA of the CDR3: TGTGCCAGCAGTTTAGCCCTGGGCACCTTCTCTGGGGCCAACGTCCTGACTTTC. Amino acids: CASSLALGTFSGANVLTF.

As DNA, the CDR3 is TGCAGTGCTAGGGGGGAGGTATGGCAGTTTTTTGGCAATGAGCAGTTCTTC. As protein: CSARGEVWQFFGNEQFF. V and J are TRBV20-1 and TRBJ2-1, with D possibly being TRBD2 (6 bases). The CDR3 sequence is 17 residues long. CDR1 and CDR2 from the germline V gene are DFQATT and SNEGSKA (reference sequence). The ends were cut back, 3 bases at V and 6 bases at J, with 24 bases in the middle.